A single TCR beta chain is shown here with its context. Germline V CDR1 and CDR2: SGHDT, YYEEEE. The CDR3 runs 14 residues. V was shortened by 4 bases and J by 3 bases, with 13 bases between the two germline ends. These data originate in a study of cytomegalovirus exposure and HLA in healthy donors. Sequencing was performed with immunoSEQ multiplex PCR; in TCRdb, only in-frame clones are kept and a portion is missing. Among some 340,000 clones listed, about 85% were seen once. The J gene is TRBJ1-2, the V gene TRBV5-6, with D maybe TRBD1 (6 bases). The sequenced sample consisted of PBMCs. The TCR was taken from a woman between 25 and 40 years old in good health and CMV-seropositive. In DNA, the CDR3 is TGTGCCAGCAGCGATACAGGGTTTGACTATGGCTACACCTTC. Amino acid sequence: CASSDTGFDYGYTF. Filled out from reference TRBV5-6 and TRBJ1-2, the complete variable domain reads DAGVTQSPTHLIKTRGQQVTLRCSPKSGHDTVSWYQQALGQGPQFIFQYYEEEERQRGNFPDRFSGHQFPNYSSELNVNALLLGDSALYLCASSDTGFDYGYTFGSGTRLTVV.